What follows are 16 T cell receptor beta chains derived from one specimen sequenced in a study of blood T cell repertoires in COVID-19. The repertoire was sequenced with immunoSEQ multiplex PCR; TCRdb's copy has only in-frame clones and lacks some. Of around 130,000 clones listed, approximately 84% are singletons. The sequenced material came from PBMCs or T cells enriched from blood (not recorded which). The receptor source for this set is a woman aged 45-65 years with acute COVID-19.

This chain joins TRBV5-1 and TRBJ2-2; TRBD2 matches at 7 bases. After removal of 0 bases from V and 4 bases from J, the junction contained 6 bases not matched to a gene. The CDR3 length is 16 residues. From germline, CDR1 is SGHRS and CDR2 YFSETQ. CDR3 sequence (DNA): TGCGCCAGCAGCTTGGTAAGGACTAGTGGCACCGGGGAGCTGTTTTTT. It codes for CASSLVRTSGTGELFF.

V gene TRBV3-1 (or the pseudogene TRBV3-2) combines with J gene TRBJ2-1; 15 positions agree with TRBD2. Germline V CDR1 and CDR2: LGHDT, YNNKEL (reference sequence). There are 18 residues in the CDR3. V gave up 4 bases and J gave up 1 base; unmatched junction bases: 5. In nucleotides, the CDR3 is TGTGCCAGCAGCCCCCGCGGACTAGCGGGAGGGTCCTACAATGAGCAGTTCTTC. Its translation: CASSPRGLAGGSYNEQFF.

This clone was seen once. This chain links TRBV2 with TRBJ2-7; TRBD1 might be the D (7 bases). Looked up from germline, CDR1 is SNHLY and CDR2 is FYNNEI. The CDR3 contains 14 residues. V shed 6 bases and J shed 0 bases, with 12 bases lying between them. CDR3 DNA sequence: TGTGCCAGCAGCGCGGGACAGAGCTCCTACGAGCAGTACTTC. Translated, it gives CASSAGQSSYEQYF.

V and J are TRBV24-1 and TRBJ2-7; 10 bases align to TRBD2. The V segment lost 4 bases and the J segment 0 bases; nucleotides outside the gene matches: 5. This CDR3 region has 16 residues. The V gene's germline CDR1 is KGHDR and CDR2 SFDVKD. The CDR3 protein is CATSDSTSGVSYEQYF. In DNA form, the CDR3 reads TGTGCCACCAGTGACAGTACTAGCGGGGTCTCCTACGAGCAGTACTTC.

The J gene is TRBJ2-5, the V gene TRBV9, with 11 bases identical to TRBD2. This CDR3 has 16 amino acids. The germline V gene encodes CDR1 SGDLS and CDR2 YYNGEE. V dropped 3 bases and J dropped 5; count of bases not matched to a gene: 9. CDR3 in DNA: TGTGCCAGCAGCGCACAGTTAGCGGGAGGGCAGGAGACCCAGTACTTC. It codes for CASSAQLAGGQETQYF.

The chain couples TRBV6-5 to TRBJ1-5, with 7 bases matching TRBD1. This CDR3 is 13 amino acids long. Germline CDR1 and CDR2: MNHEY and SVGAGI. Unmatched junction bases numbered 5, after V lost 5 bases and J lost 7 bases. CDR3 residues: CASSKQGKQPQHF. The CDR3 nucleotides read TGTGCCAGCAGTAAACAGGGGAAACAGCCCCAGCATTTT.

The chain combines TRBV7-2 with TRBJ1-2, with D unresolved. Trimming removed 5 bases from V and 2 bases from J, with 15 bases in between. Germline V gives CDR1 SGHTA, CDR2 FQGNSA. The CDR3 runs 15 residues. CDR3 in amino acids: CASSHRTDLNYGYTF. The CDR3 DNA sequence: TGTGCCAGCAGCCACCGGACGGACTTAAACTATGGCTACACCTTC.

V gene TRBV11-2 combines with J gene TRBJ2-2; tentative D call: TRBD1 (6 bases). Trimming left V 1 base short and J 6 bases short, with 9 bases between. Germline lookup yields CDR1 SGHAT and CDR2 FQNNGV. The CDR3 contains 14 residues. CDR3 residues: CASSLVRGAGELFF. The CDR3 DNA sequence: TGTGCCAGCAGCTTAGTCAGGGGCGCCGGGGAGCTGTTTTTT.

The chain combines TRBV3-1 (or the pseudogene TRBV3-2) with TRBJ2-7; tentative D call: TRBD1 (5 bases). Between the trimmed V and J ends, which lost 1 base and 0 bases, there was a span of 10 bases. Germline V lookup: CDR1 LGHDT, CDR2 YNNKEL (reference sequence). The CDR3 runs to 15 residues. The CDR3 loop is CASSQGQRSSYEQYF. CDR3 in DNA: TGTGCCAGCAGCCAAGGACAGAGGAGCTCCTACGAGCAGTACTTC.

The chain uses TRBV2 and TRBJ2-1, with D unclear. The CDR3 length is 14 residues. V was trimmed by 4 bases and J by 4 bases, leaving 11 bases between them. Germline-derived CDR1 and CDR2 are SNHLY and FYNNEI. The CDR3, as DNA: TGTGCCAGCAGTGGTGGCAGTACATACAATGAGCAGTTCTTC. Its translation: CASSGGSTYNEQFF. Filled out from reference TRBV2 and TRBJ2-1, the complete variable domain reads EPEVTQTPSHQVTQMGQEVILRCVPISNHLYFYWYRQILGQKVEFLVSFYNNEISEKSEIFDDQFSVERPDGSNFTLKIRSTKLEDSAMYFCASSGGSTYNEQFFGPGTRLTVL.

The chain has TRBV7-3 and TRBJ2-2; D is perhaps TRBD2 (6 bases). V was cut by 4 bases and J by 7 bases, with 16 bases left in between. The germline CDR1 and CDR2 sequences are SGHTA and FQGTGA. The CDR3 spans 15 residues. The CDR3 loop is CASSSGTAGFGELFF. In DNA form, the CDR3 reads TGTGCCAGCAGCTCAGGGACCGCGGGATTCGGGGAGCTGTTTTTT.

V usage is TRBV19 and J usage is TRBJ2-1, with D perhaps TRBD2 (5 bases). CDR3 length: 14 amino acids. CDR1 and CDR2 (germline): LNHDA, SQIVND (reference sequence). V was shortened by 5 bases and J by 10 bases, with 18 bases between the two germline ends. The CDR3 DNA is TGTGCCAGTAGTTCCGGACTCCCCCCCGCGGAGCAGTTCTTC. Translation gives CASSSGLPPAEQFF. The variable domain in full, completed from reference TRBV19 and TRBJ2-1, reads DGGITQSPKYLFRKEGQNVTLSCEQNLNHDAMYWYRQDPGQGLRLIYYSQIVNDFQKGDIAEGYSVSREKKESFPLTVTSAQKNPTAFYLCASSSGLPPAEQFFGPGTRLTVL.

The gene calls are TRBV27 and TRBJ2-1, with D maybe TRBD2 (6 bases). This CDR3 region has 14 residues. V lost 3 bases and J 2 bases, leaving 8 bases between the germline ends. Germline V gives CDR1 MNHEY, CDR2 SMNVEV (reference sequence). The CDR3 loop reads CASSLGGAYNEQFF. In DNA form, the CDR3 reads TGTGCCAGCAGTTTGGGGGGTGCCTACAATGAGCAGTTCTTC.

The chain has TRBV6-4 and TRBJ2-7; weak D call: TRBD2 (7 bases). This CDR3 region has 16 residues. Germline V gene sequence: CDR1 MRHNA, CDR2 SNTAGT. V was trimmed by 2 bases and J by 3 bases, leaving 17 bases between them. The CDR3 loop is CASSDPRGGGSYEQYF. The CDR3 bases are TGTGCCAGCAGTGACCCCAGGGGCGGCGGGAGCTACGAGCAGTACTTC.

The CDR3 reads CASSQDSLAGVQFF. The CDR3 DNA is TGTGCCAGCAGCCAAGATTCCCTAGCGGGAGTCCAGTTCTTC. This chain uses TRBV3-1 (or the pseudogene TRBV3-2) with TRBJ2-1; 10 positions match TRBD2. With 0 bases clipped from V and 13 bases from J, the junction kept 6 bases outside the gene matches. Looked up from germline, CDR1 is LGHDT and CDR2 is YNNKEL (reference sequence). The CDR3 covers 14 residues.

The chain has TRBV19 and TRBJ2-7, with TRBD1 identical over 9 bases. J was trimmed by 2 bases and V by 7 bases; bases with no gene match: 6. Looked up from germline, CDR1 is LNHDA and CDR2 is SQIVND (reference sequence). The CDR3 is 14 residues long. The CDR3 protein is CASTRTGDAYEQYF. CDR3 bases: TGTGCCAGTACAAGGACAGGGGACGCCTACGAGCAGTACTTC.